These 14 T cell receptor beta chains share one sample of origin, sequenced in a study of shared clonotypes between healthy human individuals. Produced via immunoSEQ multiplex PCR; TCRdb's table is partial and in-frame only. The table lists over a million clones, 98% of them singletons. The sample consisted of naive CD4+ T cells sorted from blood. The subset is: CD45RA+ positively selected. These receptors were collected from a man younger than 45 in good health.

This chain uses TRBV19 with TRBJ1-1, with 7 bases aligning to TRBD1. After removal of 0 bases from V and 1 base from J, the junction contained 5 bases not matched to a gene. The CDR3 spans 16 residues. The germline V gene has CDR1 LNHDA and CDR2 SQIVND (reference sequence). The DNA of the CDR3 is TGTGCCAGTAGTATAGATCGAAGGACAGGGAACACTGAAGCTTTCTTT. This sequence encodes CASSIDRRTGNTEAFF.

This sequence joins TRBV2 and TRBJ2-2; 7 nucleotides align to TRBD1. The germline V gene encodes CDR1 SNHLY and CDR2 FYNNEI. This CDR3 spans 16 amino acids. Trimming took 1 base from V and 7 from J; bases not matched to a gene: 9. The CDR3 protein is CASSEEGTEFNGELFF. In nucleotides, the CDR3 is TGTGCCAGCAGTGAAGAAGGGACAGAATTCAACGGGGAGCTGTTTTTT.

The rearrangement uses TRBV23-1 and TRBJ2-1; 10 nucleotides agree with TRBD2. TRBV23-1 is recorded as an ORF, its role being uncertain. Germline trimming cut 7 bases from V and 8 bases from J; bases unmatched to any gene: 5. The length of the CDR3 is 13 residues. The CDR3 loop reads CASITSGMDEQFF. DNA of the CDR3: TGCGCCAGCATTACTAGCGGGATGGATGAGCAGTTCTTC.

The chain has TRBV27 and TRBJ2-7; no clear D. Germline assignment: CDR1 MNHEY and CDR2 SMNVEV (reference sequence). This CDR3 spans 14 amino acids. Trimming cost V 6 bases and J 4 bases, with 16 bases left between them. The CDR3 DNA sequence: TGTGCCAGCAGCTACCGGGCCCTGATTTACGAGCAGTACTTC. Protein: CASSYRALIYEQYF.

The J gene is TRBJ2-7, the V gene TRBV7-2; 7 nucleotides line up with TRBD2. V lost 3 bases, J lost 6 bases, and 20 bases stayed unmatched. The CDR3 runs 18 residues. Germline values: CDR1 SGHTA, CDR2 FQGNSA. The CDR3 loop reads CASSFALQCFGEGCEQYF. The CDR3 DNA follows: TGTGCCAGCAGCTTCGCCCTTCAATGTTTCGGGGAGGGTTGCGAGCAGTACTTC.

The rearrangement links TRBV19 to TRBJ2-7; a weak D match, TRBD1 (5 bases). The CDR3 consists of 14 residues. V lost 5 bases, J lost 0 bases, and 11 bases lay in between. The germline gives CDR1 LNHDA, CDR2 SQIVND (reference sequence). The CDR3 is CASSETADSYEQYF. The CDR3 nucleotides read TGTGCCAGTAGTGAGACAGCAGACTCCTACGAGCAGTACTTC. Combining the CDR3 with reference TRBV19 and TRBJ2-7 gives the whole variable domain DGGITQSPKYLFRKEGQNVTLSCEQNLNHDAMYWYRQDPGQGLRLIYYSQIVNDFQKGDIAEGYSVSREKKESFPLTVTSAQKNPTAFYLCASSETADSYEQYFGPGTRLTVT.

The rearrangement links TRBV30 to TRBJ2-1, with TRBD1 as a possible D gene (5 bases). The V end was cut by 0 bases, the J end by 4 bases, with 16 bases between. Germline values: CDR1 GTSNPN, CDR2 SVGIG (reference sequence). The CDR3 sequence is 16 residues long. The CDR3 DNA reads TGTGCCTGGAGTGTACCCGGACATGCCCGGTACAATGAGCAGTTCTTC. It specifies CAWSVPGHARYNEQFF.

The rearrangement uses TRBV7-2 and TRBJ2-7, with TRBD2 as a possible D gene (5 bases). Germline V gene data show CDR1 as SGHTA and CDR2 as FQGNSA. The CDR3 totals 18 residues. With 0 bases removed from V and 1 base from J, the gap between germline ends came to 19 bases. CDR3 loop: CASSLASSTRSFSYEQYF. In nucleotides, the CDR3 is TGTGCCAGCAGCTTAGCAAGTTCAACTAGGAGCTTTTCCTACGAGCAGTACTTC.

The chain is built from TRBV6-5 and TRBJ2-4; D is perhaps TRBD1 or TRBD2 (5 bases each). This CDR3 contains 13 residues. Germline V gene lookup returns CDR1 MNHEY and CDR2 SVGAGI. Trimming shortened V by 6 bases and J by 4 bases, and 10 bases separated the two germline ends. The CDR3 sequence is CASSSRGKNIQYF. The CDR3 coding sequence is TGTGCCAGCAGCTCGAGGGGTAAAAACATTCAGTACTTC.

V usage is TRBV28 and J usage is TRBJ2-2; TRBD2 aligns across 9 bases. Per the germline V gene, CDR1 is MDHEN and CDR2 is SYDVKM. With V trimmed by 3 bases and J by 3 bases, 14 bases remained unmatched. The CDR3 covers 19 residues. CDR3 protein: CASSFGDSGSFLDTGELFF. The DNA of the CDR3 is TGTGCCAGCAGTTTCGGAGATAGCGGGAGCTTTTTGGACACCGGGGAGCTGTTTTTT.

The V call is TRBV29-1, the J call TRBJ2-2, with D perhaps matching TRBD1 (6 bases). The CDR3 spans 16 residues. The germline CDR1 and CDR2 sequences are SQVTM and ANQGSEA. Deletions cut 6 bases from V and 1 base from J, with 18 bases between. The CDR3 loop reads CSVDRTVPMNTGELFF. The CDR3 DNA is TGCAGCGTGGACCGGACAGTCCCTATGAACACCGGGGAGCTGTTTTTT.

The rearrangement links TRBV7-9 to TRBJ2-1; D possibly corresponds to TRBD2 (5 bases). This CDR3 region has 16 residues. V gave up 4 bases and J gave up 0 bases, with 13 bases separating them. Germline V gives CDR1 SEHNR, CDR2 FQNEAQ (reference sequence). The CDR3 here is CASSSRGLSSYNEQFF. The CDR3 DNA is TGTGCCAGCAGCTCCCGCGGGCTTAGCTCCTACAATGAGCAGTTCTTC.

CDR3 amino acids: CASSLVRQNYEQYF. Here the CDR3 DNA reads TGTGCCAGCTCCTTAGTCAGGCAGAACTACGAGCAGTACTTC. The V gene is TRBV18, the J gene TRBJ2-7; D gene unclear. The ends were cut back, 6 bases at V and 3 bases at J, with 15 bases in the middle. This CDR3 spans 14 amino acids. Germline V CDR1 and CDR2: KGHSH, LQKENI.

The sample holds one count of this clone. V is TRBV27 and J is TRBJ2-5; 7 bases map to TRBD2. The J segment lost 3 bases and the V segment lost 6 bases, leaving 7 bases of the junction unmatched. CDR1 and CDR2 from the germline V gene are MNHEY and SMNVEV (reference sequence). The CDR3 length is 14 residues. CDR3 loop: CASRRASGKETQYF. The CDR3 coding sequence is TGTGCCAGCAGACGGGCTAGCGGAAAAGAGACCCAGTACTTC.